A single sample is the source of the 30 T cell receptor beta chains below, sequenced in a study of cytomegalovirus exposure and HLA in healthy donors. Use of 60 Vbeta and 13 Jbeta primers characterized the PCR. Method: immunoSEQ multiplex PCR; TCRdb's copy keeps in-frame clones and lacks some. The table has 150,000 to 200,000 clones, over 75% seen once. Sequencing used PBMCs. The receptors were gathered from a man younger than 35 in good health and CMV-seropositive.

A note on this clone: Other DNA sequences in this specimen translate into the identical CDR3. This rearrangement joins TRBV12-5 to TRBJ2-1; 9 nucleotides agree with TRBD1. Germline V CDR1 and CDR2: LGHNT, FRNRAP. Unmatched junction bases numbered 21, after V lost 6 bases and J lost 9 bases. This CDR3 has 18 amino acids. CDR3 loop: CASGFPPGFGTGKSEQFF. DNA for the CDR3: TGTGCTAGTGGCTTCCCGCCCGGGTTTGGGACAGGGAAGAGTGAGCAGTTCTTC.

The rearrangement links TRBV6-1 to TRBJ1-4; no clear D gene. Trimming took 4 bases from V and 0 from J, leaving 9 bases between them. In germline, CDR1 is MNHNS, CDR2 SASEGT. The length of the CDR3 is 15 residues. The CDR3: CASSGPGATNEKLFF. CDR3 coding DNA: TGTGCCAGCAGTGGGCCGGGTGCAACTAATGAAAAACTGTTTTTT.

The CDR3 spells CASSPTGTGEGNTIYF. The DNA for the CDR3 is TGTGCCAGCAGTCCAACGGGGACAGGGGAAGGAAACACCATATATTTT. V gene TRBV27 combines with J gene TRBJ1-3; 10 nucleotides line up with TRBD1. The trim removed 5 bases at V and 4 bases at J, leaving 8 bases unmatched. The CDR3 length is 16 residues. Germline V gene lookup returns CDR1 MNHEY and CDR2 SMNVEV (reference sequence).

The CDR3 nucleotides are TGTGCCATCAGCCCACGACTAGCGGGGGGGTATGCAGATACGCAGTATTTT. Translated: CAISPRLAGGYADTQYF. The genes are TRBV10-3 and TRBJ2-3; 14 bases agree with TRBD2. This CDR3 has 17 residues. V lost 6 bases to trimming and J lost 4 bases; unmatched junction nucleotides: 9. From germline, CDR1 is ENHRY and CDR2 SYGVKD.

V gene TRBV7-8 combines with J gene TRBJ2-7, with TRBD1 matching over 7 bases. The V gene's germline CDR1 is SGHVS and CDR2 FQNEAQ. There are 16 residues in the CDR3. The V segment lost 5 bases and the J segment 6 bases; nucleotides outside the gene matches: 16. The DNA of the CDR3 is TGTGCCAGCAGCCATGACAGGGTCACTTTTTCGGGCGAGCAGTACTTC. This sequence encodes CASSHDRVTFSGEQYF.

V is TRBV6-5 and J is TRBJ1-6; tentative D call: TRBD1 (6 bases). The germline V gene encodes CDR1 MNHEY and CDR2 SVGAGI. V was clipped by 2 bases and J by 11 bases, with 10 bases between them. The CDR3 totals 13 residues. Here the CDR3 DNA reads TGTGCCAGCAGTTACGGGACAACGGCACCCCTCCACTTT. Its protein product is CASSYGTTAPLHF.

The gene calls are TRBV25-1 and TRBJ2-3; D is unclear. CDR1 is MGHDK and CDR2 is SYGVNS in the germline V gene. V gave up 7 bases and J gave up 9 bases, with 11 bases separating them. The CDR3 extends over 11 amino acids. The CDR3 DNA follows: TGTGCCAGCACCCAAGCCCTAACGCAGTATTTT. Amino acid sequence: CASTQALTQYF.

V and J are TRBV5-1 and TRBJ2-5; 7 bases fit TRBD1. V lost 7 bases and J lost 1; bases outside the gene matches: 4. The CDR3 has 13 residues. The germline CDR1 and CDR2 sequences are SGHRS and YFSETQ. Here the CDR3 DNA reads TGCGCCAGCGGCAGGGGGTCCCAAGAGACCCAGTACTTC. Residues: CASGRGSQETQYF.

The table lists this clone with a few counts. The chain carries TRBV30 and TRBJ2-6, with D possibly being TRBD1 (5 bases). Trimming took off 4 bases at V and 4 bases at J, with 20 bases between the two ends. Germline V lookup: CDR1 GTSNPN, CDR2 SVGIG (reference sequence). There are 17 residues in the CDR3. CDR3: CAWTWGASVSGANVLTF. In nucleotides, the CDR3 is TGTGCCTGGACCTGGGGCGCGTCCGTATCGGGGGCCAACGTCCTGACTTTC.

The chain recombines TRBV2 with TRBJ2-5; D unresolved. The length of the CDR3 is 14 residues. CDR1 is SNHLY and CDR2 is FYNNEI in the germline V gene. The ends were cut back, 6 bases at V and 5 bases at J, with 16 bases in the middle. DNA for the CDR3: TGTGCCAGCAGGGTTGGGCAGGTCCGGGAGACCCAGTACTTC. The encoded protein is CASRVGQVRETQYF.

In this sample, this clone turned up once. In DNA, the CDR3 is TGTGCCAGCAATTGGGGGGGAGGAACTGAAGCTTTCTTT. It yields the protein CASNWGGGTEAFF. J is TRBJ1-1 and V is TRBV2, with a weak D call TRBD1 (5 bases). The V end lost 7 bases, the J end lost 5 bases, and 14 bases lay between the germline ends. CDR3 length: 13 amino acids. Germline V gene lookup returns CDR1 SNHLY and CDR2 FYNNEI. Together with reference TRBV2 and TRBJ1-1, the CDR3 gives the full variable domain: EPEVTQTPSHQVTQMGQEVILRCVPISNHLYFYWYRQILGQKVEFLVSFYNNEISEKSEIFDDQFSVERPDGSNFTLKIRSTKLEDSAMYFCASNWGGGTEAFFGQGTRLTVV.

This clone was observed a handful of times. The V call is TRBV7-9, the J call TRBJ2-7, with a weak D call TRBD2 (5 bases). V was shortened by 1 base and J by 6 bases, with 10 bases between the two germline ends. Germline V lookup: CDR1 SEHNR, CDR2 FQNEAQ (reference sequence). The CDR3 length is 13 residues. CDR3 DNA sequence: TGTGCCAGCAGCTTAGGAGAGGGAAGCGAGCAGTACTTC. Residues: CASSLGEGSEQYF.

The chain has TRBV4-3 and TRBJ2-2; D might be TRBD2 (6 bases). This CDR3 is built from 15 residues. CDR1 and CDR2 (germline): LGHNA, YSLEER. V was trimmed by 0 bases and J by 9 bases, leaving 14 bases between them. CDR3 protein: CASSQEGLPRRELFF. The CDR3 DNA reads as TGCGCCAGCAGCCAAGAGGGACTTCCCAGAAGGGAGCTGTTTTTT.

The chain has TRBV5-1 and TRBJ2-7, with a tentative D call TRBD1 (6 bases). Germline V gene data show CDR1 as SGHRS and CDR2 as YFSETQ. The CDR3 runs 15 residues. Trimming took 3 bases from V and 0 from J, leaving 13 bases between them. The CDR3 nucleotides read TGCGCCAGCAGCTCAAAGACAGGTAGCTCCTACGAGCAGTACTTC. As protein: CASSSKTGSSYEQYF.

This clone was recorded once. This chain's CDR3 is CASTVQGYEQYF. Here the CDR3 DNA reads TGTGCCAGCACCGTCCAGGGGTACGAGCAGTACTTC. This chain uses TRBV7-9 with TRBJ2-7; D perhaps matches TRBD1 (6 bases). The CDR3 loop spans 12 amino acids. Germline V gene lookup returns CDR1 SEHNR and CDR2 FQNEAQ (reference sequence). Trimming shortened V by 7 bases and J by 4 bases, and 11 bases separated the two germline ends.

The chain employs TRBV7-8 and TRBJ1-1, with 8 bases matching TRBD1. The CDR3 length is 15 residues. Germline CDR1 SGHVS, CDR2 FQNEAQ. Trimming took 4 bases from V and 5 from J; bases not matched to a gene: 9. CDR3 in amino acids: CASSSGQGGDTEAFF. The CDR3 region has the DNA TGTGCCAGCAGCTCAGGACAGGGTGGTGATACTGAAGCTTTCTTT.

This chain joins TRBV6-1 and TRBJ1-1, with D possibly TRBD1 on 6 matching bases. The CDR3 is 14 residues long. CDR1 MNHNS and CDR2 SASEGT come from the germline V gene. Trimming left V 5 bases short and J 4 bases short, with 14 bases between. As DNA, the CDR3 is TGTGCCAGCAGTCCAACAGGGTCGGGCACTGAAGCTTTCTTT. The encoded protein is CASSPTGSGTEAFF.

The V call is TRBV5-1, the J call TRBJ1-4; no firm D call. Germline CDR1 reads SGHRS; CDR2 reads YFSETQ. V was pared by 1 base and J by 0 bases, with 7 bases between. The CDR3 runs 15 residues. DNA of the CDR3: TGCGCCAGCAGCTTGAATCCCGCAACTAATGAAAAACTGTTTTTT. This codes for CASSLNPATNEKLFF.

CDR3 in amino acids: CASSPLGGQETQYF. The CDR3 DNA follows: TGTGCCAGCTCCCCATTAGGGGGCCAAGAGACCCAGTACTTC. This chain connects TRBV25-1 to TRBJ2-5; D is possibly TRBD1 (6 bases). CDR1 is MGHDK, CDR2 SYGVNS, per germline. This CDR3 region has 14 residues. With 8 bases removed from V and 1 base from J, the gap between germline ends came to 14 bases.

The chain has TRBV6-5 and TRBJ1-2; D may be TRBD1 (6 bases). Per germline, CDR1 MNHEY and CDR2 SVGAGI. The CDR3 is 14 residues long. Trimming cost V 5 bases and J 3 bases, with 13 bases left between them. CDR3 amino acids: CASSPRGGYYGYTF. The CDR3 coding sequence is TGTGCCAGCAGTCCCCGAGGGGGATACTATGGCTACACCTTC.

The chain is built from TRBV18 and TRBJ1-1, with 10 bases fitting TRBD1. The CDR3 covers 15 residues. After removal of 4 bases from V and 4 bases from J, the junction contained 6 bases not matched to a gene. In germline, CDR1 is KGHSH, CDR2 LQKENI. CDR3 residues: CASSRGQGGGTEAFF. The CDR3 DNA reads as TGTGCCAGCTCACGTGGACAGGGGGGAGGCACTGAAGCTTTCTTT.

Of note for this clone: The junction and the germline gene differ at one end; a read error may be behind it. The chain has TRBV4-1 and TRBJ1-2; 8 bases are shared with TRBD1. Germline CDR1 is MGHRA and CDR2 is YSYEKL. The CDR3 spans 12 residues. The CDR3 DNA is TGCGCCAGCAGCCGCGGACAGGGTCAGCCCTATTTC. It specifies CASSRGQGQPYF.

The chain carries TRBV7-2 and TRBJ2-2; TRBD2 might be the D (6 bases). The CDR3 is made up of 16 amino acids. The germline V and J ends were trimmed by 4 bases and 3 bases, with 15 bases remaining between them. CDR1 SGHTA and CDR2 FQGNSA come from the germline V gene. CDR3 bases: TGTGCCAGCAGCTCCTCCGGGGGACCCTACACCGGGGAGCTGTTTTTT. Its protein product is CASSSSGGPYTGELFF.

The J gene is TRBJ1-2, the V gene TRBV5-5; TRBD1 might be the D (5 bases). The CDR3 is 14 residues long. Looked up from germline, CDR1 is SGHKS and CDR2 is YYEKEE (reference sequence). The V gene lost 4 bases and the J gene lost 8 bases, with 18 bases spanning the gap. CDR3 sequence reads: CASSKQVLGRGYTF. CDR3 bases: TGTGCCAGCAGCAAACAGGTCCTAGGTAGGGGCTACACCTTC.

The rearrangement links TRBV5-1 to TRBJ2-5; a possible D gene is TRBD2 (5 bases). The germline CDR1 and CDR2 sequences are SGHRS and YFSETQ. The CDR3 is 16 amino acids. V lost 4 bases and J lost 5, with 21 bases in between. The CDR3 loop is CASSARGLRVGETQYF. DNA of the CDR3: TGCGCCAGCAGCGCCCGGGGTCTCCGAGTGGGGGAGACCCAGTACTTC.

The chain combines TRBV5-1 with TRBJ2-5; TRBD2 agrees at 8 bases. Germline V gene sequence: CDR1 SGHRS, CDR2 YFSETQ. Unmatched junction bases numbered 1, after V lost 2 bases and J lost 4 bases. CDR3 length: 13 amino acids. This chain's CDR3 is CASSLSGGETQYF. The CDR3 nucleotides are TGCGCCAGCAGCTTAAGCGGGGGAGAGACCCAGTACTTC.

The V gene is TRBV5-1, the J gene TRBJ2-1; 16 nucleotides line up with TRBD2. From germline, CDR1 is SGHRS and CDR2 YFSETQ. With V trimmed by 3 bases and J by 8 bases, 5 bases remained unmatched. The CDR3 consists of 16 residues. CDR3 in amino acids: CASSSGTSGGADEQFF. In nucleotides, the CDR3 is TGCGCCAGCAGCTCGGGGACTAGCGGGGGGGCCGATGAGCAGTTCTTC. The full variable domain, its missing parts supplied by reference TRBV5-1 and TRBJ2-1, is KAGVTQTPRYLIKTRGQQVTLSCSPISGHRSVSWYQQTPGQGLQFLFEYFSETQRNKGNFPGRFSGRQFSNSRSEMNVSTLELGDSALYLCASSSGTSGGADEQFFGPGTRLTVL.

This rearrangement joins TRBV10-3 to TRBJ2-7, with 7 bases aligning to TRBD1. The CDR3 contains 14 residues. J was trimmed by 2 bases and V by 0 bases; bases with no gene match: 1. Germline CDR1 reads ENHRY; CDR2 reads SYGVKD. CDR3 sequence: CAISESQGPYEQYF. The CDR3 nucleotides read TGTGCCATCAGTGAGTCACAGGGGCCCTACGAGCAGTACTTC.

The chain is built from TRBV7-9 and TRBJ1-1, with D perhaps TRBD1 (5 bases). The CDR3 is made up of 15 amino acids. V lost 5 bases, J lost 8 bases, and 21 bases lay in between. Germline V gives CDR1 SEHNR, CDR2 FQNEAQ (reference sequence). The CDR3 reads CASSATRTAGGEAFF. The CDR3 DNA follows: TGTGCCAGCAGCGCTACACGGACGGCGGGGGGGGAAGCTTTCTTT.

The CDR3 loop is CASSRPGDGWETQYF. The CDR3 DNA reads as TGCGCCAGCAGCCGGCCGGGGGACGGGTGGGAGACCCAGTACTTC. The chain recombines TRBV4-1 with TRBJ2-5, with D possibly TRBD2 on 6 matching bases. The ends were cut back, 4 bases at V and 5 bases at J, with 17 bases in the middle. This CDR3 has 15 amino acids. Per germline, CDR1 MGHRA and CDR2 YSYEKL.